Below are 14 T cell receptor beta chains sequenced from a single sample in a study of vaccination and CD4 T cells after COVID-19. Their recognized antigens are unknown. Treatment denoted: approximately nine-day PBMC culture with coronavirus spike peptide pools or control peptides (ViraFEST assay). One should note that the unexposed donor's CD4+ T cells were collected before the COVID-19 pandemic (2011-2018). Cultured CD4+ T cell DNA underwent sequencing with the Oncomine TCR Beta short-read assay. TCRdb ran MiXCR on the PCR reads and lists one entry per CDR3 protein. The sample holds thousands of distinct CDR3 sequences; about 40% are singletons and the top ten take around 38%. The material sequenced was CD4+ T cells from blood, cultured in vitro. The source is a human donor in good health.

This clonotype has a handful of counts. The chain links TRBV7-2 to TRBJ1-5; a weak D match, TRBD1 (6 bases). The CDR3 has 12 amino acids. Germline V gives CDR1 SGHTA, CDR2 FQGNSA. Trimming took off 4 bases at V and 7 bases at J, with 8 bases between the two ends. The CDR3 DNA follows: TGTGCCAGCAGCTACCAGGGGCAGCCCCAGCATTTT. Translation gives CASSYQGQPQHF.

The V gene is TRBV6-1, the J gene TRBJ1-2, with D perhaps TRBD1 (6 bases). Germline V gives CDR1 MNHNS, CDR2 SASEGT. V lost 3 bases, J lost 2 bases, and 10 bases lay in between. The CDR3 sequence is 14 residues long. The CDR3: CASSETGSNYGYTF. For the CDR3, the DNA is TGTGCCAGCAGTGAGACAGGTTCCAACTATGGCTACACCTTC.

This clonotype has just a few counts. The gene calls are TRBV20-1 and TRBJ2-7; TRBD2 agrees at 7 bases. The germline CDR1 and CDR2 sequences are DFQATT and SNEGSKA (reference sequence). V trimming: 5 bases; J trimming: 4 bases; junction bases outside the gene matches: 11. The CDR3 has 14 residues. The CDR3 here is CSAPRIGGGYEQYF. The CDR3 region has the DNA TGCAGTGCTCCCCGAATCGGCGGGGGTTACGAGCAGTACTTC.

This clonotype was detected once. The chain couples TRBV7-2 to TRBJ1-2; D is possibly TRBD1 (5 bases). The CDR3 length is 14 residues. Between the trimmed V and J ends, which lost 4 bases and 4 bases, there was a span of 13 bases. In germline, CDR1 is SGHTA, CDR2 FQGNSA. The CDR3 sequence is CASSWGGNIYGYTF. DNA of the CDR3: TGTGCCAGCAGCTGGGGCGGCAACATCTATGGCTACACCTTC.

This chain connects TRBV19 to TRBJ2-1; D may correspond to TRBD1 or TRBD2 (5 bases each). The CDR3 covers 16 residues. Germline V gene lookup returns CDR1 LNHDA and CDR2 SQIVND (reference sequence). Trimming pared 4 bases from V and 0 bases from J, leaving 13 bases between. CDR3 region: CASSKRDASSYNEQFF. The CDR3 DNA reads TGTGCCAGTAGTAAAAGGGACGCGAGCTCCTACAATGAGCAGTTCTTC.

CDR3 DNA: TGTGCCTACCTACAGATGGGGTATGGCTACACCTTC. This gives the protein CAYLQMGYGYTF. V and J are TRBV30 and TRBJ1-2; no clear D. This CDR3 has 12 residues. Germline lookup yields CDR1 GTSNPN and CDR2 SVGIG (reference sequence). The V gene lost 7 bases and the J gene lost 5 bases, with 14 bases spanning the gap.

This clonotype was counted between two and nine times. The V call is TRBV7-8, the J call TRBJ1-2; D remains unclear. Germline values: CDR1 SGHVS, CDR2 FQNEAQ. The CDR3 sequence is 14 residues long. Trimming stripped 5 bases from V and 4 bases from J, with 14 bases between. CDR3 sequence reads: CASSLGESLYGYTF. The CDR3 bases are TGTGCCAGCAGCCTCGGGGAGAGTCTCTATGGCTACACCTTC.

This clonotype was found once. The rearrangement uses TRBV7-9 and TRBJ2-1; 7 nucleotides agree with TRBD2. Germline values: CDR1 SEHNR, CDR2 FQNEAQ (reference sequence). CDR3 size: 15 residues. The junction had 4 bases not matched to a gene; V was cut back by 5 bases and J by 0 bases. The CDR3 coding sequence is TGTGCCAGCAGCCAGGGACTAAGCTCCTACAATGAGCAGTTCTTC. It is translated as CASSQGLSSYNEQFF.

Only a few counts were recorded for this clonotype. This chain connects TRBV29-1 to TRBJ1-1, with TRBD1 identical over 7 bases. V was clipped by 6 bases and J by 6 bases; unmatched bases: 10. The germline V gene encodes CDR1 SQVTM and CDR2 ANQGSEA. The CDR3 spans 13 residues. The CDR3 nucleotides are TGCAGCGTGGCTAGACAGGGAACGGCTGAAGCTTTCTTT. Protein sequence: CSVARQGTAEAFF. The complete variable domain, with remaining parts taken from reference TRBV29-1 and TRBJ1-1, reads SAVISQKPSRDICQRGTSLTIQCQVDSQVTMMFWYRQQPGQSLTLIATANQGSEATYESGFVIDKFPISRPNLTFSTLTVSNMSPEDSSIYLCSVARQGTAEAFFGQGTRLTVV.

The CDR3 loop reads CASSYTGLRAWNQYF. The CDR3 DNA is TGCGCCAGCAGCTATACGGGACTCCGCGCGTGGAACCAGTACTTC. The V call is TRBV5-1, the J call TRBJ2-5; D perhaps matches TRBD2 (6 bases). In germline, CDR1 is SGHRS, CDR2 YFSETQ. The CDR3 has 15 residues. The V end lost 3 bases, the J end lost 10 bases, and 22 bases lay between the germline ends.

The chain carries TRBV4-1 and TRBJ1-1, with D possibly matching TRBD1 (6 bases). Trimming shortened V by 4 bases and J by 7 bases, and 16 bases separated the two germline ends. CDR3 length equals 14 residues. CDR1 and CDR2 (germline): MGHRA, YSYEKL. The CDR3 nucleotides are TGCGCCAGCAGCCTTCCTGCAGGGGACAATGAAGCTTTCTTT. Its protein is CASSLPAGDNEAFF.

The CDR3 region is CSAKGTSGVETQYF. The CDR3 coding sequence is TGCAGTGCTAAAGGGACTAGCGGGGTAGAGACCCAGTACTTC. V and J are TRBV20-1 and TRBJ2-5, with 13 positions matching TRBD2. The CDR3 has 14 amino acids. CDR1 and CDR2 (germline): DFQATT, SNEGSKA (reference sequence). V trimming: 4 bases; J trimming: 4 bases; junction bases outside the gene matches: 3.

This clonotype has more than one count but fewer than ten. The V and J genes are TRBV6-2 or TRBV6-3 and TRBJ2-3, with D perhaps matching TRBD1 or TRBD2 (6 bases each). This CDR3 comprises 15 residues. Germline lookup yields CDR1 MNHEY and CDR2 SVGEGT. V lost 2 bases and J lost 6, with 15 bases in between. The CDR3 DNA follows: TGTGCCAGCAGTTACACCGGGGGCTTCGTCGATACGCAGTATTTT. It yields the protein CASSYTGGFVDTQYF.

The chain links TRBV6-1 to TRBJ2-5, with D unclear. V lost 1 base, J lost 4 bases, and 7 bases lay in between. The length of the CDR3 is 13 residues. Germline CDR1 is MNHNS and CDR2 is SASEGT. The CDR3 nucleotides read TGTGCCAGCAGTGAAGTTCCTACAGAGACCCAGTACTTC. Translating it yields CASSEVPTETQYF.